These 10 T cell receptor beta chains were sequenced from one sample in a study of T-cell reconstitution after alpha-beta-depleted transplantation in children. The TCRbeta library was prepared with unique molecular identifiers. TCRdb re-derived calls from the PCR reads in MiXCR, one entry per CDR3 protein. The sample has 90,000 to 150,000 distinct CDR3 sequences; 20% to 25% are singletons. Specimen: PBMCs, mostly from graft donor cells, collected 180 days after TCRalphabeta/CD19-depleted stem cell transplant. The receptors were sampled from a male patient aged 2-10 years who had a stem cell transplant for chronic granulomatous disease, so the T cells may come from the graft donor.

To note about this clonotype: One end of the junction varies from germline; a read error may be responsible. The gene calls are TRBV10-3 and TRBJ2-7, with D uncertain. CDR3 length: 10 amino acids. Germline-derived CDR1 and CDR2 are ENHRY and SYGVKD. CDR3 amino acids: CGLSSYEQYF. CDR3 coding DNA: TGCGGGTTAAGCTCCTACGAGCAGTACTTC.

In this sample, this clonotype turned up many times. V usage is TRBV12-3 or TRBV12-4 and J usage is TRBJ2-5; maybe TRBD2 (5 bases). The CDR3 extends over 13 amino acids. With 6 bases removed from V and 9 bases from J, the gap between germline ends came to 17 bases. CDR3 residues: CASSQSGLGAQYF. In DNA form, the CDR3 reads TGTGCCAGCAGCCAAAGCGGACTTGGGGCCCAGTACTTC.

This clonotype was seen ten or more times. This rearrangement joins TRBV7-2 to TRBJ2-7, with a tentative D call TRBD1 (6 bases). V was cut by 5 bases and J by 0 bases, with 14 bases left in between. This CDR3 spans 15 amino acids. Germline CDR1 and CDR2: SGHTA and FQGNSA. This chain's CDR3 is CASSPGAGASYEQYF. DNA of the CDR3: TGTGCCAGCAGCCCTGGTGCAGGGGCCTCCTACGAGCAGTACTTC.

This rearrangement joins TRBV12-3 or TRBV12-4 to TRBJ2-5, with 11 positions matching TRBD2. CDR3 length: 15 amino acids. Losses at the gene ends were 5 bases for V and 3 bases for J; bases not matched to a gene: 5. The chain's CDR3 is CASSPPGLAEETQYF. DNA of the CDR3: TGTGCCAGCAGTCCTCCGGGACTAGCGGAAGAGACCCAGTACTTC.

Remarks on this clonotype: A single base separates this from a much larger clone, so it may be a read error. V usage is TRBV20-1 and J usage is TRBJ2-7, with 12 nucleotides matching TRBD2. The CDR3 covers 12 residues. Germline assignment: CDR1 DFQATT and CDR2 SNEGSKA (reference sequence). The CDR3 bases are TGCATTGCTAGCGGGAGGGTCCCCGAGCAGTACTTC. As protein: CIASGRVPEQYF.

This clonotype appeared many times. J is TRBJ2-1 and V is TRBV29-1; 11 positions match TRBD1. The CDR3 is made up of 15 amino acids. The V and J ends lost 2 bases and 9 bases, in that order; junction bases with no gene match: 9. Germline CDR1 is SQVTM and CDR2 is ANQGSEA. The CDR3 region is CSVELRTGGTVEQFF. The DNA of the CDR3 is TGCAGCGTTGAACTGCGGACAGGGGGCACGGTTGAGCAGTTCTTC.

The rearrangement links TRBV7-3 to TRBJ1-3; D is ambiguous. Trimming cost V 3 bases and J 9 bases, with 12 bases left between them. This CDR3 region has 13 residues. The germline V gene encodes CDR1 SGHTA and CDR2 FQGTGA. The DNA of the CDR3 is TGTGCCAGCAGCTTTGCTCTGTGGGGCACCATATATTTT. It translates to CASSFALWGTIYF.

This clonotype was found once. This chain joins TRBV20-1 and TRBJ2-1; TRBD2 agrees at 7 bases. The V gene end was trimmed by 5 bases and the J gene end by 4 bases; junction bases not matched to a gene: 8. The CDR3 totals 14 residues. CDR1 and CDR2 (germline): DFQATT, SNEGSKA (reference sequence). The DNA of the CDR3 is TGCAGTGCTCCCCCCCAGCGGGAATACAATGAGCAGTTCTTC. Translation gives CSAPPQREYNEQFF.

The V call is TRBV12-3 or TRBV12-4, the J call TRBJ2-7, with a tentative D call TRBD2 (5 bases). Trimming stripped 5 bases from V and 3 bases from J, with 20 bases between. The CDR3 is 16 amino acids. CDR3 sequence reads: CASSLTGKRSVYEQYF. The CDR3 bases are TGTGCCAGCAGTCTCACGGGGAAGCGGAGCGTCTACGAGCAGTACTTC.

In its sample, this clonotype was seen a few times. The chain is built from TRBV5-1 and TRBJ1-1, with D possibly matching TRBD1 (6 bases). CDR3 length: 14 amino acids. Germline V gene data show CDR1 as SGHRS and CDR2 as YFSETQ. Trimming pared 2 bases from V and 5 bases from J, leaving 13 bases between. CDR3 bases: TGCGCCAGCAGCTTAAAGGGGGGAGGGACTGAAGCTTTCTTT. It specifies CASSLKGGGTEAFF.